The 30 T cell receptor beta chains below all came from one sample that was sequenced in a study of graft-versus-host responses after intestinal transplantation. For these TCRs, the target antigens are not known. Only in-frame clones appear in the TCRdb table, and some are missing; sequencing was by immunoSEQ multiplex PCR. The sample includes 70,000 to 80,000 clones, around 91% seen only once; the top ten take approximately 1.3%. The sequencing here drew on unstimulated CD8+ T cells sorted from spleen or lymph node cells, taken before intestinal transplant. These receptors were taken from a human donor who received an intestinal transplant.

The CDR3, as DNA: TGCGCCAGCAGCCAACTCGGGGGGGCCGAGGCAGATACGCAGTATTTT. It translates to CASSQLGGAEADTQYF. V gene TRBV4-1 combines with J gene TRBJ2-3; 8 nucleotides match TRBD2. The V and J ends lost 2 bases and 4 bases, in that order; junction bases with no gene match: 8. The CDR3 sequence is 16 residues long. Germline assignment: CDR1 MGHRA and CDR2 YSYEKL.

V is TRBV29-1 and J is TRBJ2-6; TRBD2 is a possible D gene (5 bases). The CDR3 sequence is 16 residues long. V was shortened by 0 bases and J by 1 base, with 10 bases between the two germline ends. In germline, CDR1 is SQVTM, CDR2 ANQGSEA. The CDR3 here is CSVEDREGSGANVLTF. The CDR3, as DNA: TGCAGCGTTGAAGACCGGGAAGGATCTGGGGCCAACGTCCTGACTTTC.

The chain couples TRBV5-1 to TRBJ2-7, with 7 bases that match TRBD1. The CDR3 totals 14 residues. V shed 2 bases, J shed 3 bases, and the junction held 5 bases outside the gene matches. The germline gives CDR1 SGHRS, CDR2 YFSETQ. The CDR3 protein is CASSFTGQNYEQYF. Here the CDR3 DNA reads TGCGCCAGCAGCTTTACGGGACAGAACTACGAGCAGTACTTC.

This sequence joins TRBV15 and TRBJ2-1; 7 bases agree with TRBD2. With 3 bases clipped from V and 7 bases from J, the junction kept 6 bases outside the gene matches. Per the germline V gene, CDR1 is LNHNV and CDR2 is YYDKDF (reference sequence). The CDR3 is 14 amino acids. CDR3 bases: TGTGCCACCAGCAGGGGGGGGTCGGGGAATGAGCAGTTCTTC. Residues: CATSRGGSGNEQFF.

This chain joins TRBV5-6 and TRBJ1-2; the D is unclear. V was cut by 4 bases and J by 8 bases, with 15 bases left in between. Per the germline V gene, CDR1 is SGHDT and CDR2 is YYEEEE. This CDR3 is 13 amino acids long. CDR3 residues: CASSAGYSYGYTF. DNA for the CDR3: TGTGCCAGCAGCGCTGGTTATTCCTACGGCTACACCTTC.

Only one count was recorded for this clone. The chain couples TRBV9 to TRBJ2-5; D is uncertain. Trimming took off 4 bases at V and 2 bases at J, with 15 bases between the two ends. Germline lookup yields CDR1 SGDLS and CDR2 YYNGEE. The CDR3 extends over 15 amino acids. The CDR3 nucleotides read TGTGCCAGCAGCCCCCGGAACAGTGGGCAAGAGACCCAGTACTTC. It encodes CASSPRNSGQETQYF.

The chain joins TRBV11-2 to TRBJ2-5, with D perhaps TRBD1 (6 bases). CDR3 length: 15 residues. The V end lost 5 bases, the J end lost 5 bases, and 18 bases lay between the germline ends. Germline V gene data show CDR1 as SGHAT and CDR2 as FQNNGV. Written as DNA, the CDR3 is TGTGCCAGCAGCCCCTCACGACAGGTTCATGAGACCCAGTACTTC. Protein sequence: CASSPSRQVHETQYF.

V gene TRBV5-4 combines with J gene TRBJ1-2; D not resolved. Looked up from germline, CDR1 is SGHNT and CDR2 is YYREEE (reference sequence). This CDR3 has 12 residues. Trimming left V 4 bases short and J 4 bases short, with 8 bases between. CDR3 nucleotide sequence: TGTGCCAGCAGCGCGGATGGCTATGGCTACACCTTC. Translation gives CASSADGYGYTF.

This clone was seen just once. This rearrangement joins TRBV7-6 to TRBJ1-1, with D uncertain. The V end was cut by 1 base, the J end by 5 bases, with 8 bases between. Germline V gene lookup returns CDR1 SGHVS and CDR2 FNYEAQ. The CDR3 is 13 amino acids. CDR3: CASSLVSGTEAFF. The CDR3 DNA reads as TGTGCCAGCAGCTTAGTCAGTGGTACTGAAGCTTTCTTT.

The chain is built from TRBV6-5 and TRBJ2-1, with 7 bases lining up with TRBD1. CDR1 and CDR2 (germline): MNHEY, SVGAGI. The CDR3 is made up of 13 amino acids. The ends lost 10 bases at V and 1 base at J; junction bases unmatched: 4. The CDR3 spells CATRQGSYNEQFF. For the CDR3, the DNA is TGTGCCACACGACAGGGTTCCTACAATGAGCAGTTCTTC.

The CDR3 DNA reads as TGTGCCAGCAGCGGAATCCCGGGACTCGACTATGGCTACACCTTC. Translation: CASSGIPGLDYGYTF. The chain joins TRBV13 to TRBJ1-2, with D perhaps matching TRBD1 (5 bases). The CDR3 sequence is 15 residues long. Trimming left V 5 bases short and J 3 bases short, with 16 bases between. Germline CDR1 and CDR2: PRHDT and FYEKMQ (reference sequence).

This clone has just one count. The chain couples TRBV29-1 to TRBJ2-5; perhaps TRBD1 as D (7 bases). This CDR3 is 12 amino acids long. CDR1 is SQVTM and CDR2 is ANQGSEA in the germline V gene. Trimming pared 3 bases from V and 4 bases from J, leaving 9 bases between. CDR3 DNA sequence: TGCAGCGTTGAGGAGGGGGCAGAGACCCAGTACTTC. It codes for CSVEEGAETQYF.

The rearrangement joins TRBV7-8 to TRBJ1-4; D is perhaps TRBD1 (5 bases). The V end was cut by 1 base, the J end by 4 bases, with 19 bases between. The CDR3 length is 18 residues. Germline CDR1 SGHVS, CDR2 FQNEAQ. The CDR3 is CASSLGFFPTGNNEKLFF. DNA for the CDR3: TGTGCCAGCAGCTTAGGATTTTTTCCTACAGGCAATAATGAAAAACTGTTTTTT.

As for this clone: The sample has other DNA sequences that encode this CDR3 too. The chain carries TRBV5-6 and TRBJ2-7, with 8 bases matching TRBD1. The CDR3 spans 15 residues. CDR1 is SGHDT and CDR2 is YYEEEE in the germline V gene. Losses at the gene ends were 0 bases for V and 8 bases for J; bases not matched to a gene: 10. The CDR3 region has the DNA TGTGCCAGCAGCTTGGTCGGGCAGGGGGCCCCCAAGCAGTACTTC. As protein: CASSLVGQGAPKQYF.

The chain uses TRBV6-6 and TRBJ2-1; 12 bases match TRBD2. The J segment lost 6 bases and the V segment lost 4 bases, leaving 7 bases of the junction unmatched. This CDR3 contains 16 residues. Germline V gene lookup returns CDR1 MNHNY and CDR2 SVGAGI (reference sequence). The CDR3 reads CASSSRTSGKINEQFF. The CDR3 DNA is TGTGCCAGCAGTTCTCGGACTAGCGGGAAAATCAATGAGCAGTTCTTC.

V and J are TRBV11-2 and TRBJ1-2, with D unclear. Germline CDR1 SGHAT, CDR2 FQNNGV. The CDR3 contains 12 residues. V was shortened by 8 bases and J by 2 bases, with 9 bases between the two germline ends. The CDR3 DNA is TGTGCCAGCCTCACCCAGAACTATGGCTACACCTTC. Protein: CASLTQNYGYTF.

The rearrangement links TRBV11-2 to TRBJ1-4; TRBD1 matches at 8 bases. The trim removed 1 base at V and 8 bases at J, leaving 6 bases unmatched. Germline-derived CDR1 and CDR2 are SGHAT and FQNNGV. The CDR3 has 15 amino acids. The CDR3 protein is CASSLGAGGREKLFF. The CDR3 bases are TGTGCCAGCAGCTTAGGGGCAGGGGGCAGGGAAAAACTGTTTTTT.

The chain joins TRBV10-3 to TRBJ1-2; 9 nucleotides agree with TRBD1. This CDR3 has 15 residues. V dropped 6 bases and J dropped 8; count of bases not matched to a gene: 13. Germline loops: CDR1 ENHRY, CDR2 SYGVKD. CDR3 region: CAIREDGQGSNGYTF. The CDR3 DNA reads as TGTGCCATCAGAGAAGACGGACAGGGGAGTAACGGCTACACCTTC.

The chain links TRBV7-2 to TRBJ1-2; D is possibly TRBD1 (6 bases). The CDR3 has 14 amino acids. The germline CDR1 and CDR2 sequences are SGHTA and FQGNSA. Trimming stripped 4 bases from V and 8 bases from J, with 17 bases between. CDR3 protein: CASSSHRVMSGYTF. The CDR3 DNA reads TGTGCCAGCAGCTCCCACAGGGTCATGAGCGGCTACACCTTC.

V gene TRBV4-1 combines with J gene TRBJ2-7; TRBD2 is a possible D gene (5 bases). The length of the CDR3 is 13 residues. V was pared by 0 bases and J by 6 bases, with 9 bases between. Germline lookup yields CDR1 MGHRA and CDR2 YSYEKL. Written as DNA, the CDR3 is TGCGCCAGCAGCCAAGATCGGCGGGCCGAGCAGTACTTC. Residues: CASSQDRRAEQYF.

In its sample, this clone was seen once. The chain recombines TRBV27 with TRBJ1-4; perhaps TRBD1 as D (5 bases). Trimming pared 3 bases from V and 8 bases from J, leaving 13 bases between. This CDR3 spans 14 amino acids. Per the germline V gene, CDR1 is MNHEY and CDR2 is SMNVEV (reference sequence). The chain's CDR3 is CASSLGLVGEKLFF. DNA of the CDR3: TGTGCCAGCAGTTTGGGACTCGTGGGGGAAAAACTGTTTTTT.

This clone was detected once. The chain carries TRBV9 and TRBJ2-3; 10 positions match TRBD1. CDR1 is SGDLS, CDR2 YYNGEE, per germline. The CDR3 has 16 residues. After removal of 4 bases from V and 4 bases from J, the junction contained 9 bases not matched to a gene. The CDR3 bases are TGTGCCAGCAGCACTTCAGGGACAGGGGTGGCAGATACGCAGTATTTT. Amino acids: CASSTSGTGVADTQYF.

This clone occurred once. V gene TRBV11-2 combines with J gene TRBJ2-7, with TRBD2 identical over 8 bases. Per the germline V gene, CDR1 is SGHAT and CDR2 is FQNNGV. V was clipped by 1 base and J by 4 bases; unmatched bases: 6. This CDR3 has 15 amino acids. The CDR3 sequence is CASSLGRGGLYEQYF. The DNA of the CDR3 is TGTGCCAGCAGCTTAGGACGGGGGGGCTTGTACGAGCAGTACTTC.

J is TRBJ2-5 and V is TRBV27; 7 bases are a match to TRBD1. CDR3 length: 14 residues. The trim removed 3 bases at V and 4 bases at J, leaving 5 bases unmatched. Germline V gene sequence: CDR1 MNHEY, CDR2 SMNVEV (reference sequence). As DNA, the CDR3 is TGTGCCAGCAGTTTCACCAGGGGGAGAGAGACCCAGTACTTC. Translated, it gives CASSFTRGRETQYF.

As DNA, the CDR3 is TGTGCCAGCAGAGCCATTACAGGGCCGGACACTGAAGCTTTCTTT. Translated, it gives CASRAITGPDTEAFF. The chain is built from TRBV6-1 and TRBJ1-1, with D possibly TRBD1 on 6 matching bases. The CDR3 extends over 15 amino acids. Germline assignment: CDR1 MNHNS and CDR2 SASEGT. Trimming removed 6 bases at V and 3 bases at J, with 17 bases between.

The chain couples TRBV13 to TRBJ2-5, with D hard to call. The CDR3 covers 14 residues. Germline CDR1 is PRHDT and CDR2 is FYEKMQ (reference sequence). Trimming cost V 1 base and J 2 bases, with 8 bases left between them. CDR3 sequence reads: CASSLVALQETQYF. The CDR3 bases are TGTGCCAGCAGCTTAGTCGCGTTGCAAGAGACCCAGTACTTC.

The CDR3 nucleotides are TGTGCCAGCAGCCGAGAGGGCTACGAGACCCAGTACTTC. Encoded protein: CASSREGYETQYF. The chain joins TRBV7-9 to TRBJ2-5, with D perhaps matching TRBD2 (5 bases). The CDR3 runs 13 residues. Germline loops: CDR1 SEHNR, CDR2 FQNEAQ (reference sequence). Between the trimmed V and J ends, which lost 5 bases and 5 bases, there was a span of 12 bases.

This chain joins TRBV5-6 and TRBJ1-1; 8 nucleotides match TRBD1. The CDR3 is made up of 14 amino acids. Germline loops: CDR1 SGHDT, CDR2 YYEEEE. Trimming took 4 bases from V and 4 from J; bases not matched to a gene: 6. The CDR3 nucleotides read TGTGCCAGCAGCGCCGCAGGGGGCGGCACTGAAGCTTTCTTT. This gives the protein CASSAAGGGTEAFF.

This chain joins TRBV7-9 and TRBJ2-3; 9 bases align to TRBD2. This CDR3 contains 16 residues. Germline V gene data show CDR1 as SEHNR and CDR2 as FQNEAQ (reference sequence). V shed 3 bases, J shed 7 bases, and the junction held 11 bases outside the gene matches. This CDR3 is CASSLGLGLAGNTQYF. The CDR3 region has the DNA TGTGCCAGCAGCTTGGGACTTGGGCTAGCGGGGAATACGCAGTATTTT.

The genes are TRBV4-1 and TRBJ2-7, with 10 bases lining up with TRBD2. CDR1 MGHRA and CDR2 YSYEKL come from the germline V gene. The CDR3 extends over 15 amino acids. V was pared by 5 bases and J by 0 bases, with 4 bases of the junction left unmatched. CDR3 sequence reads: CASSKLAGPSYEQYF. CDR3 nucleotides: TGCGCCAGCAGCAAACTAGCGGGACCCTCCTACGAGCAGTACTTC.